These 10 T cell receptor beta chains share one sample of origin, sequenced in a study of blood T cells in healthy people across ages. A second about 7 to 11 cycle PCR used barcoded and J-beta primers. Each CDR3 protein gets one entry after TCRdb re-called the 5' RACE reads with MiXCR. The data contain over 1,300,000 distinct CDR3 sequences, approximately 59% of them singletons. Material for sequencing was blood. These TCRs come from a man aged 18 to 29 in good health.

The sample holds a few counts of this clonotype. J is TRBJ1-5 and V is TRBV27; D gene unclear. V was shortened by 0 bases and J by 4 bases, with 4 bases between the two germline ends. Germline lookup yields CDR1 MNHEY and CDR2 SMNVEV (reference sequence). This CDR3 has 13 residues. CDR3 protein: CASSLSANQPQHF. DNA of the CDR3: TGTGCCAGCAGTTTATCCGCGAATCAGCCCCAGCATTTT.

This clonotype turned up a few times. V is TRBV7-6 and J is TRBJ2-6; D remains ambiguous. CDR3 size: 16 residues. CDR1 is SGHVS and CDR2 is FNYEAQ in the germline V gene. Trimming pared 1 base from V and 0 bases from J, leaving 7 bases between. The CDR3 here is CASSLGVTSGANVLTF. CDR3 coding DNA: TGTGCCAGCAGCTTAGGGGTAACCTCTGGGGCCAACGTCCTGACTTTC. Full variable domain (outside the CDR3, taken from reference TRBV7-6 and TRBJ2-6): GAGVSQSPRYKVTKRGQDVALRCDPISGHVSLYWYRQALGQGPEFLTYFNYEAQQDKSGLPNDRFSAERPEGSISTLTIQRTEQRDSAMYRCASSLGVTSGANVLTFGAGSRLTVL.

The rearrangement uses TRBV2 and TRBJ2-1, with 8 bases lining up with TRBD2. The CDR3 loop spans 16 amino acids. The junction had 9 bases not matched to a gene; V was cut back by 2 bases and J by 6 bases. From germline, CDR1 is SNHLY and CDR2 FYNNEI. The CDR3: CASSELESGSTNEQFF. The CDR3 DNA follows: TGTGCCAGCAGTGAACTGGAGAGCGGGAGTACCAATGAGCAGTTCTTC.

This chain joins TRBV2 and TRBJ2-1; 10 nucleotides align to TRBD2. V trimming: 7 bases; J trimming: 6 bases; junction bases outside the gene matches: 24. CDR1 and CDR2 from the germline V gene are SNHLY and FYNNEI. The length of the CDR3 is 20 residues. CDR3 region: CASIPDLPTPSRLAGNEQFF. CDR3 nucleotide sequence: TGTGCCAGCATACCGGACCTTCCGACCCCATCCCGACTAGCGGGCAATGAGCAGTTCTTC.

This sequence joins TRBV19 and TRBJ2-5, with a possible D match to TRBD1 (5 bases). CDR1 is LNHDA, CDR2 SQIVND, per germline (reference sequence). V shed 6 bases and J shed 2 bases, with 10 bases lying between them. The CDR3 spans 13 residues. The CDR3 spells CASRDDRQETQYF. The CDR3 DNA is TGTGCCAGTAGAGACGACAGACAAGAGACCCAGTACTTC.

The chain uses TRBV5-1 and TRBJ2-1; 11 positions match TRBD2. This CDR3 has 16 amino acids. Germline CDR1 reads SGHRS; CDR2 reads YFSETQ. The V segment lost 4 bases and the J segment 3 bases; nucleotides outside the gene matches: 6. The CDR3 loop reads CASSTPTSGDYNEQFF. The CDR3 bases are TGCGCCAGCAGCACCCCGACTAGCGGGGACTACAATGAGCAGTTCTTC.

CDR3 residues: CSATPGGPTYEQYF. Here the CDR3 DNA reads TGCAGTGCCACCCCGGGGGGGCCTACCTACGAGCAGTACTTC. The chain uses TRBV20-1 and TRBJ2-7; TRBD2 aligns across 8 bases. CDR3 length equals 14 residues. Germline CDR1 DFQATT, CDR2 SNEGSKA (reference sequence). The trim removed 6 bases at V and 2 bases at J, leaving 9 bases unmatched.

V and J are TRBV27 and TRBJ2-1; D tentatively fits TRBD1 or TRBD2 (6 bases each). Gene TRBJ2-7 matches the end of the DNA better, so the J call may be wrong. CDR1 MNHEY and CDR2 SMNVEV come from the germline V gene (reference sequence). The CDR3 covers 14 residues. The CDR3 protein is CASMGLGAGNEQYF. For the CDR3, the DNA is TGTGCCAGCATGGGACTGGGGGCTGGCAATGAGCAGTACTTC.

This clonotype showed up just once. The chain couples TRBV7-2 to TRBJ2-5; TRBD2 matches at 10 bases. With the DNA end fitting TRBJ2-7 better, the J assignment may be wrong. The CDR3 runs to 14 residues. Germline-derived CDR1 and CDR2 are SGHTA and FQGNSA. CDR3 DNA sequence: TGTGCCAGCAGCGTAGGACTAGCGGTGGACGAGCAGTACTTC. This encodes CASSVGLAVDEQYF.

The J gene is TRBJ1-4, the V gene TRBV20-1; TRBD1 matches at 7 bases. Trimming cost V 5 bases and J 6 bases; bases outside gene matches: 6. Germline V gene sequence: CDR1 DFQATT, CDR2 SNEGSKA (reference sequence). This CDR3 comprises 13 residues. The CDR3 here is CSARTGADEKLFF. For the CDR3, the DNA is TGCAGTGCTCGGACAGGAGCCGATGAAAAACTGTTTTTT.